The sequence of this TCR beta chain was determined in a study of cytomegalovirus exposure and HLA in healthy donors. About this clone: One end of the junction does not line up with germline, which may come from a read error.

Missing from this donor's record is the CMV serostatus. The CDR3 loop spans 14 amino acids. CDR1 and CDR2 (germline): SEHNR, FQNEAQ (reference sequence). The study ran its PCR with 60 Vbeta and 13 Jbeta primers. Clones were sequenced by immunoSEQ multiplex PCR, and TCRdb holds only the in-frame ones, with some missing. Of over 200,000 clones in the sample, under 90% are singletons; the top ten hold 1.3%. The clonotype comes from a human donor in good health. The sequenced sample consisted of PBMCs. The rearrangement joins TRBV7-9 to TRBJ1-2, with D tentatively TRBD1 (6 bases). The CDR3 bases are TGTTCCAGCAGCTTAGCAGGGGATAACTATGGCTACACCTTC. Protein: CSSSLAGDNYGYTF. Full variable domain (remainder filled in from reference TRBV7-9 and TRBJ1-2): DTGVSQNPRHKITKRGQNVTFRCDPISEHNRLYWYRQTLGQGPEFLTYFQNEAQLEKSRLLSDRFSAERPKGSFSTLEIQRTEQGDSAMYLCSSSLAGDNYGYTFGSGTRLTVV.